This passage covers 25 T cell receptor beta chains from one sample sequenced in a study of tumor-infiltrating lymphocytes in localized non-small cell lung cancer. Data came from immunoSEQ multiplex PCR; TCRdb stores just in-frame clones and leaves some out. The sample lists 13,000 to 15,000 clones; 75% to 85% were seen once. Sample: lung tumor tissue. These receptors originate from a human donor with non-small cell lung cancer.

The chain employs TRBV27 and TRBJ2-7, with 7 bases identical to TRBD2. This CDR3 is 15 amino acids long. The J segment lost 4 bases and the V segment lost 1 base, leaving 7 bases of the junction unmatched. The germline gives CDR1 MNHEY, CDR2 SMNVEV (reference sequence). The CDR3 reads CASSLLASGSYEQYF. The CDR3 nucleotides read TGTGCCAGCAGTTTATTGGCTAGCGGTAGTTACGAGCAGTACTTC.

This CDR3 reads CASSSRQTTNEKLFF. CDR3 bases: TGTGCCAGCAGCTCAAGACAGACAACTAATGAAAAACTGTTTTTT. The rearrangement uses TRBV6-1 and TRBJ1-4; the D gene is possibly TRBD1 (5 bases). Trimming shortened V by 6 bases and J by 0 bases, and 11 bases separated the two germline ends. The CDR3 length is 15 residues. CDR1 MNHNS and CDR2 SASEGT come from the germline V gene.

This clone came up once. The genes are TRBV4-1 and TRBJ1-1; tentatively, D is TRBD1 (6 bases). This CDR3 spans 13 amino acids. Trimming removed 3 bases at V and 2 bases at J, with 7 bases between. Germline V gene data show CDR1 as MGHRA and CDR2 as YSYEKL. CDR3 region: CASSHRGNTEAFF. CDR3 DNA sequence: TGCGCCAGCAGCCACAGGGGCAACACTGAAGCTTTCTTT.

This rearrangement joins TRBV6-1 to TRBJ2-3; D unclear. There are 13 residues in the CDR3. V was trimmed by 4 bases and J by 5 bases, leaving 10 bases between them. CDR1 and CDR2 (germline): MNHNS, SASEGT. Here the CDR3 reads CASSAGKEDTQYF. CDR3 coding DNA: TGTGCCAGCAGTGCAGGCAAAGAAGATACGCAGTATTTT.

This clone appeared a single time. V gene TRBV10-3 combines with J gene TRBJ1-5; 7 bases are shared with TRBD1. V gave up 6 bases and J gave up 2 bases; unmatched junction bases: 13. This CDR3 is built from 17 residues. In germline, CDR1 is ENHRY, CDR2 SYGVKD. This CDR3 is CAIRVTTGTPGNQPQHF. The CDR3, as DNA: TGTGCCATCAGGGTAACGACAGGGACCCCCGGCAATCAGCCCCAGCATTTT.

V is TRBV7-9 and J is TRBJ1-1; the D is unclear. Between the trimmed V and J ends, which lost 3 bases and 4 bases, there was a span of 15 bases. Looked up from germline, CDR1 is SEHNR and CDR2 is FQNEAQ (reference sequence). The CDR3 spans 15 residues. CDR3 residues: CASSFGRQSGTEAFF. Written as DNA, the CDR3 is TGTGCCAGCAGCTTCGGGAGGCAGTCCGGCACTGAAGCTTTCTTT.

The count of this clone is one. The chain uses TRBV2 and TRBJ2-3; 8 bases fit TRBD1. The trim removed 6 bases at V and 1 base at J, leaving 9 bases unmatched. The germline gives CDR1 SNHLY, CDR2 FYNNEI. The CDR3 has 16 amino acids. DNA of the CDR3: TGTGCCAGCAGGCCCGGGACAGGCCGGGGCACAGATACGCAGTATTTT. Translation gives CASRPGTGRGTDTQYF.

The J gene is TRBJ1-2, the V gene TRBV19, with 9 bases matching TRBD1. The CDR3 extends over 13 amino acids. The trim removed 7 bases at V and 2 bases at J, leaving 2 bases unmatched. Looked up from germline, CDR1 is LNHDA and CDR2 is SQIVND (reference sequence). The CDR3 sequence: CASTGTGNYGYTF. CDR3 sequence (DNA): TGTGCCAGTACAGGGACAGGGAACTATGGCTACACCTTC.

This clone showed up just once. The chain couples TRBV5-1 to TRBJ2-6; perhaps TRBD1 as D (5 bases). CDR1 SGHRS and CDR2 YFSETQ come from the germline V gene. The CDR3 has 15 residues. V lost 0 bases and J 8 bases, leaving 12 bases between the germline ends. The CDR3 here is CASSLEGSLPNVLTF. The CDR3 nucleotides read TGCGCCAGCAGCTTGGAGGGGTCCCTTCCCAACGTCCTGACTTTC.

This clone turned up a few times. The V and J genes are TRBV9 and TRBJ2-1; perhaps TRBD2 as D (7 bases). The V end lost 3 bases, the J end lost 9 bases, and 10 bases lay between the germline ends. The CDR3 has 12 residues. Germline assignment: CDR1 SGDLS and CDR2 YYNGEE. CDR3 DNA: TGTGCCAGCAGCGAGGGGGGGAGTGAGCAGTTCTTC. Its protein product is CASSEGGSEQFF.

This clone has just one count. The V call is TRBV4-2, the J call TRBJ2-1; 8 nucleotides align to TRBD2. Germline CDR1 and CDR2: LGHNA and YNFKEQ. The CDR3 length is 16 residues. The ends lost 1 base at V and 0 bases at J; junction bases unmatched: 2. Here the CDR3 DNA reads TGTGCCAGCAGCCAAGCCGGGGGGGGCTCCTACAATGAGCAGTTCTTC. This gives the protein CASSQAGGGSYNEQFF.

V gene TRBV27 combines with J gene TRBJ2-7; no definite D call. The germline V gene encodes CDR1 MNHEY and CDR2 SMNVEV (reference sequence). This CDR3 contains 16 residues. V was shortened by 6 bases and J by 2 bases, with 20 bases between the two germline ends. For the CDR3, the DNA is TGTGCCAGCAGGTCCCTAGGCCCGGGTCAGACCTACGAGCAGTACTTC. It specifies CASRSLGPGQTYEQYF.

This rearrangement joins TRBV6-5 to TRBJ1-1, with a weak D call TRBD1 (6 bases). CDR3 length: 15 residues. In germline, CDR1 is MNHEY, CDR2 SVGAGI. Between the trimmed V and J ends, which lost 0 bases and 10 bases, there was a span of 18 bases. CDR3 in amino acids: CASSYSHQGTKGAFF. In DNA, the CDR3 is TGTGCCAGCAGTTACTCGCATCAGGGGACGAAAGGAGCTTTCTTT.

The CDR3 is CASSQQVMNTEAFF. Written as DNA, the CDR3 is TGTGCCAGCAGCCAACAGGTGATGAACACTGAAGCTTTCTTT. The rearrangement uses TRBV16 and TRBJ1-1, with D uncertain. Germline V lookup: CDR1 KGHSY, CDR2 FQNENV. The CDR3 covers 14 residues. V gave up 2 bases and J gave up 0 bases, with 7 bases separating them.

V is TRBV7-8 and J is TRBJ2-7, with 9 bases aligning to TRBD1. Germline lookup yields CDR1 SGHVS and CDR2 FQNEAQ. V lost 5 bases, J lost 0 bases, and 17 bases stayed unmatched. The CDR3 length is 19 residues. The CDR3 is CASSVGGTGSYGSSYEQYF. The CDR3 coding sequence is TGTGCCAGCAGCGTTGGGGGGACAGGGTCCTACGGTAGCTCCTACGAGCAGTACTTC.

V gene TRBV7-8 combines with J gene TRBJ2-5; 11 bases match TRBD2. The CDR3 length is 16 residues. The germline CDR1 and CDR2 sequences are SGHVS and FQNEAQ. Trimming took 5 bases from V and 4 from J; bases not matched to a gene: 9. CDR3 DNA sequence: TGTGCCAGCAGCCCTGAGTTCGGACTAGCGGGAGAGACCCAGTACTTC. This translates into CASSPEFGLAGETQYF.

V is TRBV5-4 and J is TRBJ1-2, with D perhaps matching TRBD1 (5 bases). This CDR3 has 15 residues. The germline CDR1 and CDR2 sequences are SGHNT and YYREEE (reference sequence). The V end lost 4 bases, the J end lost 5 bases, and 18 bases lay between the germline ends. For the CDR3, the DNA is TGTGCCAGCAGCCCTGGGCCGGGACTGCAATATGGCTACACCTTC. It codes for CASSPGPGLQYGYTF. The full variable domain, completed using reference TRBV5-4 and TRBJ1-2, is ETGVTQSPTHLIKTRGQQVTLRCSSQSGHNTVSWYQQALGQGPQFIFQYYREEENGRGNFPPRFSGLQFPNYSSELNVNALELDDSALYLCASSPGPGLQYGYTFGSGTRLTVV.

The chain is built from TRBV6-5 and TRBJ2-7; weak D call: TRBD1 (6 bases). Germline-derived CDR1 and CDR2 are MNHEY and SVGAGI. The V end lost 7 bases, the J end lost 2 bases, and 18 bases lay between the germline ends. The CDR3 consists of 15 residues. For the CDR3, the DNA is TGTGCCAGCACGATATCGAGGACAGCTCCCTACGAGCAGTACTTC. Its translation is CASTISRTAPYEQYF.

The rearrangement links TRBV19 to TRBJ2-7, with no clear D. Between the trimmed V and J ends, which lost 7 bases and 2 bases, there was a span of 15 bases. The CDR3 loop spans 14 amino acids. The germline CDR1 and CDR2 sequences are LNHDA and SQIVND (reference sequence). CDR3 coding DNA: TGTGCCAGTAAGAAGGGTACTTTCCCCTACGAGCAGTACTTC. It encodes CASKKGTFPYEQYF.

This CDR3 is CASTGISGELFF. The CDR3 DNA is TGTGCCAGCACGGGTATTAGCGGGGAGCTGTTTTTT. The V call is TRBV2, the J call TRBJ2-2; D uncertain. The V and J ends lost 7 bases and 7 bases respectively, with 10 bases between them. This CDR3 has 12 amino acids. Germline CDR1 reads SNHLY; CDR2 reads FYNNEI.

The chain combines TRBV7-8 with TRBJ2-3; 11 positions agree with TRBD2. The germline V gene has CDR1 SGHVS and CDR2 FQNEAQ. The CDR3 loop spans 17 amino acids. With V trimmed by 1 base and J by 3 bases, 6 bases remained unmatched. CDR3 sequence: CASSLGIAGGRTDTQYF. The CDR3 nucleotides read TGTGCCAGCAGCTTAGGGATAGCGGGAGGGAGGACAGATACGCAGTATTTT.

The rearrangement links TRBV14 to TRBJ2-3; D uncertain. The CDR3 extends over 12 amino acids. V dropped 4 bases and J dropped 6 bases, with 8 bases sitting between them. The germline V gene has CDR1 SGHDN and CDR2 FVKESK. DNA for the CDR3: TGTGCCAGCAGCCCCTCGTGGGATACGCAGTATTTT. Its translation: CASSPSWDTQYF.

The CDR3 DNA reads as TGTGCCAGCAGGTCAGGGGGGATCTACAATGAGCAGTTCTTC. It encodes CASRSGGIYNEQFF. The chain has TRBV27 and TRBJ2-1; a possible D gene is TRBD1 (7 bases). V lost 6 bases and J 3 bases, leaving 12 bases between the germline ends. Germline loops: CDR1 MNHEY, CDR2 SMNVEV (reference sequence). This CDR3 spans 14 amino acids.

The rearrangement links TRBV7-8 to TRBJ1-2, with 8 bases fitting TRBD1. After removal of 0 bases from V and 7 bases from J, the junction contained 4 bases not matched to a gene. Germline V gene data show CDR1 as SGHVS and CDR2 as FQNEAQ. CDR3 length: 14 residues. The CDR3 sequence: CASSLAIDRGGYTF. The CDR3 DNA sequence: TGTGCCAGCAGCTTAGCAATAGACAGGGGTGGCTACACCTTC.

The CDR3 DNA reads as TGCAGAACCGGGGGGATCAATGAGCAGTTCTTC. Residues: CRTGGINEQFF. The V call is TRBV20-1, the J call TRBJ2-1, with 7 bases aligning to TRBD2. This CDR3 spans 11 amino acids. The germline gives CDR1 DFQATT, CDR2 SNEGSKA (reference sequence).